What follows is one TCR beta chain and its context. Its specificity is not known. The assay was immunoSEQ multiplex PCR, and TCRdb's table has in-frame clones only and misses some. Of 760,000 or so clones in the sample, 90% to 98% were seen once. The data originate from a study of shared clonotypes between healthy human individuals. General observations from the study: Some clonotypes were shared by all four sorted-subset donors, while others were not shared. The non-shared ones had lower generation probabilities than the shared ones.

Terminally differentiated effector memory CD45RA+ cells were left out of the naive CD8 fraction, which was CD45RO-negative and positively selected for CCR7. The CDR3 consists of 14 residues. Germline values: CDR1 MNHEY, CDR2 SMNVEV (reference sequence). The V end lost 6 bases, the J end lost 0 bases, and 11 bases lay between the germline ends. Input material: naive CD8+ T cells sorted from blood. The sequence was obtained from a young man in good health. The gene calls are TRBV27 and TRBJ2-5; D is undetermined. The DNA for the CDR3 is TGTGCCAGCAGCTCCCGCCGGGACCAAGAGACCCAGTACTTC. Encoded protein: CASSSRRDQETQYF.